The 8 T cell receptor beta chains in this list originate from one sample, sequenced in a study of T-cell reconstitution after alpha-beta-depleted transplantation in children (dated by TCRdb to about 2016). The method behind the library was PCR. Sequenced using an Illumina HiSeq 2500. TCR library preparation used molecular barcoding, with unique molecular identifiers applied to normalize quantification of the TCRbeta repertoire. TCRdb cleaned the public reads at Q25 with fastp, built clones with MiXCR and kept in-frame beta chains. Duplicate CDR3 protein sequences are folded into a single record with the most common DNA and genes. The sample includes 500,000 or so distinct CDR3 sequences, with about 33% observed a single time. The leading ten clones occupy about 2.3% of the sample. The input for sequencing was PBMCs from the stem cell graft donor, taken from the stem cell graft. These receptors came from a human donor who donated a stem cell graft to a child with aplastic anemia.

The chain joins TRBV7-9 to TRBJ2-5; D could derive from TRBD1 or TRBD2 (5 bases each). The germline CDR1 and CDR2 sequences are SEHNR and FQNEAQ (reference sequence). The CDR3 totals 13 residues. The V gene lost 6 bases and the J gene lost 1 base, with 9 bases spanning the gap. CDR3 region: CASSPGAQETQYF. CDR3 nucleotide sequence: TGTGCCAGCAGTCCCGGGGCCCAAGAGACCCAGTACTTC.

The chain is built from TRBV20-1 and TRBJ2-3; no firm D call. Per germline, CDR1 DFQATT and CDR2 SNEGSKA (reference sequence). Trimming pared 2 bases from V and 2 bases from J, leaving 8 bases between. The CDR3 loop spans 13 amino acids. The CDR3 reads CSARPRLTDTQYF. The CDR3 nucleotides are TGCAGTGCTAGACCCCGTCTCACAGATACGCAGTATTTT.

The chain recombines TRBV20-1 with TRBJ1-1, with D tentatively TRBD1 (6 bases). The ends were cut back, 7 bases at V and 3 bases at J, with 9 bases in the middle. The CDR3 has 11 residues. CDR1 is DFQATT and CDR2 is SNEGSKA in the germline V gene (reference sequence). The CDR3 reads CSVQGDTEAFF. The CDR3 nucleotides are TGCAGTGTACAGGGTGACACTGAAGCTTTCTTT.

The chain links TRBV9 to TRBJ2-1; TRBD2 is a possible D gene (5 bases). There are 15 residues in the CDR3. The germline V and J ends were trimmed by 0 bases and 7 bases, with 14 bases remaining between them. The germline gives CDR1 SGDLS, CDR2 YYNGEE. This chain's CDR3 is CASSVGESVRNEQFF. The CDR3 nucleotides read TGTGCCAGCAGCGTAGGGGAGTCTGTTAGAAATGAGCAGTTCTTC.

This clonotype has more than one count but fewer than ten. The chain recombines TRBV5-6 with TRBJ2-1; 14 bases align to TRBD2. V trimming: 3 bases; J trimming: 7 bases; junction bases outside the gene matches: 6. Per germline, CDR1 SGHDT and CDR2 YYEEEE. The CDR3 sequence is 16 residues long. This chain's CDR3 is CASSSGLAGVSNEQFF. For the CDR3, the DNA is TGTGCCAGCAGCTCGGGACTAGCGGGAGTAAGTAATGAGCAGTTCTTC.

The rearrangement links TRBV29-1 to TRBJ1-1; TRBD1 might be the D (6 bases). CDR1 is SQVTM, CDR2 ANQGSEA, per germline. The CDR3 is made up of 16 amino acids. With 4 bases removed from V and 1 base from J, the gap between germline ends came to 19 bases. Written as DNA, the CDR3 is TGCAGCGTTGTAAACGTTGCGGGCAGGGGGAACACTGAAGCTTTCTTT. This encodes CSVVNVAGRGNTEAFF.

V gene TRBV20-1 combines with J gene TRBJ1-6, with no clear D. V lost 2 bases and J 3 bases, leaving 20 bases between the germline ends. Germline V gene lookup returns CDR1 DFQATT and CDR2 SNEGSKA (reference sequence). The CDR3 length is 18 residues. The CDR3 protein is CSARIRSAEKIYNSPLHF. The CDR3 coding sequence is TGCAGTGCTAGAATCAGGTCGGCAGAGAAGATCTATAATTCACCCCTCCACTTT.

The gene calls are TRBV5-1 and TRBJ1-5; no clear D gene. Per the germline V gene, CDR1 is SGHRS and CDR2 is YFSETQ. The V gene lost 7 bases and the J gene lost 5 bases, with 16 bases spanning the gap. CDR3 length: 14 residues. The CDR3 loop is CASSTGDLDQPQHF. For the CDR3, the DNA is TGCGCCAGCTCGACCGGGGATCTAGATCAGCCCCAGCATTTT.